This entry features one TCR beta chain sequence. Its antigen remains undetermined. The sample holds no much larger clone one base away, and base qualities are not on file. The CDR3 covers 14 residues, taking in both the cysteine and the phenylalanine. Just the 42-base CDR3 DNA is kept, in frame starting at base 1. V is cut by 4 bases and J by 1 base, and the space between the germline ends is 5 bases. From the germline V gene (reference sequence), CDR1 is MNHEY and CDR2 is SMNVEV. This specimen comes from a study of pediatric ulcerative colitis (dated by TCRdb to the late 2010s). For context, the study as a whole: About 10 newly diagnosed, treatment-naive pediatric ulcerative colitis patients and a few non-IBD control children each provided paired blood and rectal samples.

Through the immunoSEQ TRB Survey service, multiplex V and J primers were used to amplify rearranged CDR3 beta regions from genomic DNA. To keep depth equal across samples, survey-level sequencing depth of up to 500,000 reads per sample was applied. Libraries were purified and pooled, and sequencing was performed on Illumina technology. As for how the authors treated the data: Productive clonality, sample overlap, pairwise scatters, CDR3 beta length, V/D/J gene usage and productiveness were assessed with immunoSEQ online tools. Calculated diversity was the number of unique rearrangements divided by total templates times 100; Shannon and Simpson indices were also computed. For principal component analysis, Z-score normalized data were analyzed with the R prcomp function and the ggbiplot package. Morisita's index was used to measure clonal overlap between blood and rectum within each subject. Sourced from immuneACCESS, this table was stored by TCRdb with only in-frame sequences that have V and J called. A share of the clones is absent; for the studies checked, an unresolved V gene accounts for under half, and the remainder has no known explanation. The V and J calls and clone size were taken over from that table, and D and trimming were inferred from the DNA. The sample has about 60,000 clones on record, 85% to 90% of them singletons. In total, the top ten clones hold around 1.5% of the sample.

Controls underwent colonoscopy for suspected IBD, had macroscopically and histologically normal endoscopy, and were not diagnosed with IBD within the following year. Blood was sampled at the time of the colonoscopy. The Wizard kit (Promega) was used to extract genomic DNA from the blood and intestinal samples. What the work shows at the level of the full study, not this receptor alone: For technical reasons, substantially fewer templates were yielded by the blood samples of a couple of patients, and these blood samples were excluded from blood-rectal overlap analysis. Repertoires were derived from total lymphocyte DNA, so rare subsets such as regulatory T cells may have patterns not reflected. The healthy control group was small, consisting of only a handful of individuals. Features of the rectal repertoire distinguished controls, mild-moderate colitis patients and acute severe colitis patients, and in acute severe colitis rectal diversity was lower because of clonal expansions. A couple of rectal CDR3 clonotypes were present in all ulcerative colitis patients and in none of the controls. Autologous blood-rectal clonal overlap was significantly higher in ulcerative colitis patients than in controls, suggesting increased T cell trafficking to inflamed tissue.

The source is a boy between 10 and 17 years old who was a control in a study of pediatric ulcerative colitis. The sequenced material came from blood. The chain uses TRBV27 and TRBJ1-6; a tentative D match to TRBD1 spans 5 bases. The DNA reads as follows: TGTGCCAGCAGTTGGGGGTCCTATAATTCACCCCTCCACTTT. This gives the protein CASSWGSYNSPLHF.